This T cell receptor beta chain derives from a study of neurological immune-mediated disorders. Source material was 2 million unsorted PBMCs, stored at -80 °C in RNAlater. TCRdb itself ran the 5' RACE reads through MiXCR, one entry per CDR3 protein. The data show 45,000 to 55,000 distinct CDR3 sequences, 10% seen once. The CDR3 sequence is 15 residues long. V was shortened by 2 bases and J by 9 bases, with 17 bases between the two germline ends. Germline CDR1 and CDR2: MNHNY and SVGAGI (reference sequence). This chain joins TRBV6-6 and TRBJ2-4, with unresolved D. Input material: PBMCs. The receptor comes from a woman aged 40 to 55 with HTLV-1-associated myelopathy (HAM/TSP). This CDR3 reads CASSYPQCQNAIQYF. The DNA of the CDR3 is TGTGCCAGCAGTTACCCGCAGTGTCAAAATGCCATTCAGTACTTC.